Each of the 31 T cell receptor beta chains below was sequenced from the same sample in a study of Graves' ophthalmopathy and Graves' hyperthyroidism. Amplification of TCR beta CDR3 regions used RNA transcripts. A first-round RT-PCR used HTBI primers, followed by a second-round multiplex PCR. A single record per CDR3 protein comes from TCRdb applying MiXCR to the multiplex PCR reads. The sample lists about 640,000 distinct CDR3 sequences, about two fifths occurring once. The source material was peripheral blood. The receptors were gathered from an adult man with Graves' ophthalmopathy.

The J gene is TRBJ2-2, the V gene TRBV24-1; 8 bases match TRBD1. Germline loops: CDR1 KGHDR, CDR2 SFDVKD. The junction had 10 bases not matched to a gene; V was cut back by 11 bases and J by 6 bases. This CDR3 is built from 14 residues. The CDR3 spells CASIGQGAAGELFF. CDR3 nucleotides: TGTGCCAGCATCGGGCAGGGGGCTGCCGGGGAGCTGTTTTTT.

On this clonotype: The junction differs from germline at one of its ends, possibly a read error. V gene TRBV25-1 combines with J gene TRBJ1-2, with TRBD1 matching over 7 bases. CDR1 is MGHDK, CDR2 SYGVNS, per germline. CDR3 length: 16 amino acids. CDR3: CASSEKRQGRDYGYTF. DNA for the CDR3: TGTGCCAGCAGTGAAAAGAGACAGGGTAGGGACTATGGCTACACATTC.

This clonotype was counted ten times or more. This chain connects TRBV2 to TRBJ2-2; the D gene is possibly TRBD2 (5 bases). Trimming took off 4 bases at V and 7 bases at J, with 13 bases between the two ends. The CDR3 loop spans 14 amino acids. Germline CDR1 SNHLY, CDR2 FYNNEI. DNA of the CDR3: TGTGCCAGCAGTGGAAGTATACGGGGCGGGGAGCTGTTTTTT. Translation gives CASSGSIRGGELFF.

For the CDR3, the DNA is TGCAGCGTTGCGACTAGCGGGAGACTAAACGAGCAGTACTTC. Encoded protein: CSVATSGRLNEQYF. V gene TRBV29-1 combines with J gene TRBJ2-7; 12 bases are shared with TRBD2. With V trimmed by 4 bases and J by 5 bases, 6 bases remained unmatched. The CDR3 length is 14 residues. Looked up from germline, CDR1 is SQVTM and CDR2 is ANQGSEA.

In its sample, this clonotype was seen many times. This chain uses TRBV20-1 with TRBJ1-1; the D gene is possibly TRBD1 (6 bases). This CDR3 comprises 13 residues. V lost 6 bases, J lost 1 base, and 12 bases lay in between. In germline, CDR1 is DFQATT, CDR2 SNEGSKA (reference sequence). The CDR3 coding sequence is TGCAGTGCCCCGGGACAAGCGAACACTGAAGCTTTCTTT. Translated: CSAPGQANTEAFF.

Of note for this clonotype: This may come from a read error, since a much larger clone is one base off. The conserved phenylalanine or tryptophan is not found at the CDR3 terminus, so this likely reflects a read error. This chain connects TRBV7-3 to TRBJ1-1; TRBD1 matches at 10 bases. This CDR3 comprises 16 residues. From germline, CDR1 is SGHTA and CDR2 FQGTGA. CDR3 DNA sequence: TGCGCCAGCAGCGCGACAGGGGGCCTTCGGTACACTGAAGCTTTCTCT. It specifies CASSATGGLRYTEAFS.

The sample holds many counts of this clonotype. The chain employs TRBV10-3 and TRBJ1-6; D might be TRBD1 (5 bases). The V gene lost 5 bases and the J gene lost 7 bases, with 12 bases spanning the gap. The length of the CDR3 is 14 residues. Looked up from germline, CDR1 is ENHRY and CDR2 is SYGVKD. The CDR3 reads CAISSDGGNSPLHF. CDR3 DNA sequence: TGTGCCATCAGTTCCGACGGGGGAAATTCACCCCTCCACTTT.

The rearrangement uses TRBV29-1 and TRBJ2-7; 9 bases line up with TRBD1. Looked up from germline, CDR1 is SQVTM and CDR2 is ANQGSEA. CDR3 size: 12 residues. Trimming removed 6 bases from V and 5 bases from J; junction bases left unmatched: 5. DNA of the CDR3: TGCAGCGTCCTACAGGGGGCTGACGAGCAGTACTTC. Translated, it gives CSVLQGADEQYF.

Points on this clonotype: Sequence at one end of the junction differs from germline and may be a read error. J is TRBJ1-6 and V is TRBV6-5, with 8 nucleotides matching TRBD1. The V gene's germline CDR1 is MNHEY and CDR2 SVGAGI. This CDR3 is 16 amino acids long. Written as DNA, the CDR3 is TGTGCCAGCAGTGAAGCCGGGACAGGCGGTAATTCACCCCTCCGCTTT. Translating it yields CASSEAGTGGNSPLRF.

With respect to this clonotype: A much larger clonotype is one base distant, so this may be a read error. This chain connects TRBV29-1 to TRBJ2-7; D may be TRBD2 (6 bases). The CDR3 length is 11 residues. The V gene's germline CDR1 is SQVTM and CDR2 ANQGSEA. DNA of the CDR3: TGCAGCGCGCGGGACGGGTACGAGCAGTGCTTC. This gives the protein CSARDGYEQCF.

This clonotype turned up a few times. This sequence joins TRBV5-4 and TRBJ2-2, with D possibly being TRBD1 (6 bases). The germline V gene has CDR1 SGHNT and CDR2 YYREEE (reference sequence). The CDR3 is made up of 13 amino acids. The ends were cut back, 0 bases at V and 7 bases at J, with 7 bases in the middle. The chain's CDR3 is CASSLAGVGELFF. As DNA, the CDR3 is TGTGCCAGCAGCTTGGCAGGGGTCGGGGAGCTGTTTTTT. Complete variable domain (other parts from reference TRBV5-4 and TRBJ2-2): ETGVTQSPTHLIKTRGQQVTLRCSSQSGHNTVSWYQQALGQGPQFIFQYYREEENGRGNFPPRFSGLQFPNYSSELNVNALELDDSALYLCASSLAGVGELFFGEGSRLTVL.

This clonotype has ten or more counts. This rearrangement joins TRBV14 to TRBJ1-1; D remains ambiguous. Germline CDR1 and CDR2: SGHDN and FVKESK. V was trimmed by 3 bases and J by 7 bases, leaving 6 bases between them. The CDR3 totals 11 residues. The CDR3 DNA sequence: TGTGCCAGCAGCCAGTCCCTTGAAGCTTTCTTT. It is translated as CASSQSLEAFF.

This clonotype was detected a few times. CDR3 coding DNA: TGCAGTGCTAGCCCTCCGCCGGGACTAGCGGATTATTACGAGCAGTACTTC. Translated: CSASPPPGLADYYEQYF. J is TRBJ2-7 and V is TRBV20-1; 11 positions match TRBD2. Germline V CDR1 and CDR2: DFQATT, SNEGSKA (reference sequence). Trimming at V came to 3 bases and at J to 4 bases, leaving 14 bases not matched to a gene. This CDR3 has 17 amino acids.

This clonotype appeared a single time. The chain has TRBV7-9 and TRBJ1-2; 7 bases are a match to TRBD1. Germline CDR1 and CDR2: SEHNR and FQNEAQ (reference sequence). Germline trimming cut 5 bases from V and 4 bases from J; bases unmatched to any gene: 10. The length of the CDR3 is 15 residues. The CDR3 DNA reads TGTGCCAGCAGCCCTGAATCGGGACAGACCTATGGCTACACCTTC. This translates into CASSPESGQTYGYTF.

The chain recombines TRBV20-1 with TRBJ2-7; TRBD2 matches 9 bases. Germline V gene data show CDR1 as DFQATT and CDR2 as SNEGSKA (reference sequence). The CDR3 extends over 14 amino acids. J gave up 2 bases and V 5 bases, and 7 bases lay outside the gene matches. In nucleotides, the CDR3 is TGCAGTGCTCCCGCTGTAGCGGGGGCCTACGAGCAGTACTTC. Translated: CSAPAVAGAYEQYF.

This clonotype showed up just a few times. The V gene is TRBV20-1, the J gene TRBJ2-2, with TRBD1 matching 8 bases. The J segment lost 2 bases and the V segment lost 0 bases, leaving 2 bases of the junction unmatched. Germline V gene lookup returns CDR1 DFQATT and CDR2 SNEGSKA (reference sequence). The CDR3 has 15 amino acids. The DNA for the CDR3 is TGCAGTGCTAGAGAACAGGGGGTAAACACCGGGGAGCTGTTTTTT. Translating gives CSAREQGVNTGELFF.

Regarding this clonotype: This may be a read error, as it is one base from a much larger clone. This sequence joins TRBV2 and TRBJ1-2; TRBD1 is a possible D gene (6 bases). Trimming left V 6 bases short and J 2 bases short, with 10 bases between. Germline-derived CDR1 and CDR2 are SNHLY and FYNNEI. The CDR3 is 13 amino acids. The CDR3 nucleotides are TGTGCCAGCAGGCCGGGACAAAACTATGGCTACACCTTC. It specifies CASRPGQNYGYTF.

The V gene is TRBV9, the J gene TRBJ1-2, with D maybe TRBD1 (6 bases). Germline V CDR1 and CDR2: SGDLS, YYNGEE. This CDR3 contains 15 residues. V shed 3 bases and J shed 4 bases, with 16 bases lying between them. The CDR3 sequence: CASSGGSGDGYGYTF. In DNA form, the CDR3 reads TGTGCCAGCAGCGGGGGGTCAGGGGATGGCTATGGCTACACCTTC.

The chain has TRBV10-3 and TRBJ2-7; maybe TRBD2 (5 bases). This CDR3 has 12 amino acids. The germline V gene encodes CDR1 ENHRY and CDR2 SYGVKD. The CDR3 DNA sequence: TGTGCTAGCGCCGGTTCCTCCTACGAGCAGTACTTC. It codes for CASAGSSYEQYF.

Many counts were recorded for this clonotype. The rearrangement links TRBV2 to TRBJ1-1, with D unclear. The germline V gene has CDR1 SNHLY and CDR2 FYNNEI. The CDR3 consists of 13 residues. Trimming removed 7 bases from V and 0 bases from J, with 9 bases in between. CDR3 residues: CASMRQLNTEAFF. The CDR3 coding sequence is TGTGCCAGCATGAGGCAGTTGAACACTGAAGCTTTCTTT.

The chain recombines TRBV12-3 or TRBV12-4 with TRBJ1-6; possibly TRBD1 for D (5 bases). Trimming took 0 bases from V and 10 from J, leaving 16 bases between them. The CDR3 consists of 16 residues. The CDR3 loop reads CASSLAGGGVGSPLHF. The CDR3 DNA is TGTGCCAGCAGTTTAGCTGGGGGGGGTGTGGGATCACCCCTCCACTTT.

This clonotype was recorded only once. The chain employs TRBV9 and TRBJ1-5, with 8 bases lining up with TRBD1. The CDR3 runs 13 residues. The junction had 9 bases not matched to a gene; V was cut back by 3 bases and J by 13 bases. Germline values: CDR1 SGDLS, CDR2 YYNGEE. The CDR3: CASSGGTGGYQHF. The CDR3 DNA reads as TGTGCCAGCAGCGGGGGGACAGGAGGTTATCAGCATTTT. Combining the CDR3 with reference TRBV9 and TRBJ1-5 gives the whole variable domain DSGVTQTPKHLITATGQRVTLRCSPRSGDLSVYWYQQSLDQGLQFLIQYYNGEERAKGNILERFSAQQFPDLHSELNLSSLELGDSALYFCASSGGTGGYQHFGDGTRLSIL.

This chain connects TRBV11-3 to TRBJ2-2, with TRBD2 matching 9 bases. V lost 1 base and J lost 2; bases outside the gene matches: 2. The CDR3 extends over 16 amino acids. Germline V lookup: CDR1 SGHNT, CDR2 YENEEA. CDR3 region: CASSLGAGGNTGELFF. The CDR3 nucleotides are TGTGCCAGCAGCTTAGGAGCGGGAGGTAACACCGGGGAGCTGTTTTTT.

Many counts were recorded for this clonotype. This chain joins TRBV7-6 and TRBJ2-2; D call uncertain. The CDR3 extends over 16 amino acids. Trimming removed 0 bases from V and 5 bases from J, with 13 bases in between. Germline V gene data show CDR1 as SGHVS and CDR2 as FNYEAQ. Here the CDR3 DNA reads TGTGCCAGCAGCTTAGCGAAAACCCGGCAAACCGGGGAGCTGTTTTTT. Translation gives CASSLAKTRQTGELFF.

This CDR3 is CASSQPGTNYGYTF. DNA of the CDR3: TGTGCCAGCAGCCAACCCGGGACCAACTATGGCTACACCTTC. This chain links TRBV9 with TRBJ1-2; possible D gene TRBD1, 5 bases. In germline, CDR1 is SGDLS, CDR2 YYNGEE. Trimming left V 4 bases short and J 2 bases short, with 12 bases between. The CDR3 contains 14 residues.

This chain joins TRBV4-3 and TRBJ1-2, with 7 bases that match TRBD1. The V and J ends lost 1 base and 5 bases, in that order; junction bases with no gene match: 7. Germline CDR1 reads LGHNA; CDR2 reads YSLEER. The CDR3 runs to 15 residues. CDR3 sequence reads: CASSQGARGWYGYTF. The CDR3 nucleotides read TGCGCCAGCAGCCAAGGGGCCAGGGGGTGGTATGGCTACACCTTC.

This chain connects TRBV11-2 to TRBJ1-6, with no clear D. V lost 6 bases and J lost 1, with 19 bases in between. Germline V lookup: CDR1 SGHAT, CDR2 FQNNGV. CDR3 length equals 18 residues. The CDR3 coding sequence is TGTGCCAGCAGTTATTCTTCCTGGAATTATTCCTATAATTCACCCCTCCACTTT. Protein sequence: CASSYSSWNYSYNSPLHF. The complete variable domain, with remaining parts taken from reference TRBV11-2 and TRBJ1-6, reads EAGVAQSPRYKIIEKRQSVAFWCNPISGHATLYWYQQILGQGPKLLIQFQNNGVVDDSQLPKDRFSAERLKGVDSTLKIQPAKLEDSAVYLCASSYSSWNYSYNSPLHFGNGTRLTVT.

This chain connects TRBV4-2 to TRBJ2-7, with D possibly being TRBD1 (5 bases). Germline assignment: CDR1 LGHNA and CDR2 YNFKEQ. The V end lost 1 base, the J end lost 2 bases, and 12 bases lay between the germline ends. The CDR3 is made up of 15 amino acids. The CDR3 is CASSQGSDSPYEQYF. CDR3 bases: TGTGCCAGCAGCCAAGGATCAGACAGCCCCTACGAGCAGTACTTC.

The chain uses TRBV7-9 and TRBJ2-5, with a tentative D call TRBD1 (6 bases). Germline CDR1 reads SEHNR; CDR2 reads FQNEAQ (reference sequence). V lost 1 base, J lost 9 bases, and 15 bases lay in between. This CDR3 region has 14 residues. This chain's CDR3 is CASSLGAGDQPQYF. CDR3 coding DNA: TGTGCCAGCAGCTTAGGGGCAGGGGATCAGCCCCAGTACTTC.

Note on this clonotype: A read error may produce the germline difference seen at one junction end. V and J are TRBV7-3 and TRBJ2-6; TRBD2 is a possible D gene (5 bases). Per the germline V gene, CDR1 is SGHTA and CDR2 is FQGTGA. This CDR3 has 13 amino acids. CDR3 loop: CASRRSGDNVLTF. In DNA, the CDR3 is TGTGCCAGCAGGCGATCCGGGGACAACGTCCTGACTTTC.

About this clonotype itself: This is likely a read error, given that the CDR3 carries no conserved phenylalanine or tryptophan at its end. This chain links TRBV10-3 with TRBJ1-2; 7 bases are a match to TRBD1. This CDR3 is 16 amino acids long. V gave up 6 bases and J gave up 0 bases; unmatched junction bases: 10. Per germline, CDR1 ENHRY and CDR2 SYGVKD. CDR3 protein: CAISGTDTPPNYGYTL. The CDR3 nucleotides read TGTGCCATCAGCGGGACAGATACACCCCCTAACTATGGCTACACCCTC.